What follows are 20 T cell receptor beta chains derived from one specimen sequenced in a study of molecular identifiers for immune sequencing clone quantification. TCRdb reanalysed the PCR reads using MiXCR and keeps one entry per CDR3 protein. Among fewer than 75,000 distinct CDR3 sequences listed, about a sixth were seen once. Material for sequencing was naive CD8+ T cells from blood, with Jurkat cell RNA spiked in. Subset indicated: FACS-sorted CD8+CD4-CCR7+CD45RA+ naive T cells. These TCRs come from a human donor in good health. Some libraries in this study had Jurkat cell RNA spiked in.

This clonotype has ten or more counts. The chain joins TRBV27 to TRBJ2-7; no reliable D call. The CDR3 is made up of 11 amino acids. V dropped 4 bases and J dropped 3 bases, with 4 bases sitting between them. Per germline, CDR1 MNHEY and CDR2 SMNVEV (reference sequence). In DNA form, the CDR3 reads TGTGCCAGCAGTTCCGGCTACGAGCAGTACTTC. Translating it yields CASSSGYEQYF.

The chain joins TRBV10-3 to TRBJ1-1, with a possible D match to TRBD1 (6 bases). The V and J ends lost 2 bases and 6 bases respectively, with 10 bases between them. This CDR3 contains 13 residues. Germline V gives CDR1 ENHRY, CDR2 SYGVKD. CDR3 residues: CAISESRGAEAFF. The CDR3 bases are TGTGCCATCAGTGAGAGCAGGGGCGCTGAAGCTTTCTTT.

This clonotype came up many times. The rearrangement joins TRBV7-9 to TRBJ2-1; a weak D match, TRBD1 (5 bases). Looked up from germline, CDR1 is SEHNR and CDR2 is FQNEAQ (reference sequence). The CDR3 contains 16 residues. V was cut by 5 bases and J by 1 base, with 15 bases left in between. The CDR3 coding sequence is TGTGCCAGCAGCGCCCCCCAGGGTAATTCCTACAATGAGCAGTTCTTC. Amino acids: CASSAPQGNSYNEQFF.

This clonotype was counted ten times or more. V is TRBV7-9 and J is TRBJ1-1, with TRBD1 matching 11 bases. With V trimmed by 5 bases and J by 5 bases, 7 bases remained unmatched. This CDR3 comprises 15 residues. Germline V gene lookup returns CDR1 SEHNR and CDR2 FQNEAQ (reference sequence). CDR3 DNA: TGTGCCAGCAGCCTGGGACAGGGGGAGATGACTGAAGCTTTCTTT. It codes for CASSLGQGEMTEAFF.

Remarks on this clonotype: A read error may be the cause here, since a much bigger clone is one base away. CDR3 amino acids: CASSLGLGKETQCF. The CDR3 nucleotides are TGTGCCAGCAGTTTGGGACTAGGCAAAGAGACCCAGTGCTTC. J is TRBJ2-5 and V is TRBV27; TRBD2 aligns across 8 bases. In germline, CDR1 is MNHEY, CDR2 SMNVEV (reference sequence). The CDR3 is 14 residues long.

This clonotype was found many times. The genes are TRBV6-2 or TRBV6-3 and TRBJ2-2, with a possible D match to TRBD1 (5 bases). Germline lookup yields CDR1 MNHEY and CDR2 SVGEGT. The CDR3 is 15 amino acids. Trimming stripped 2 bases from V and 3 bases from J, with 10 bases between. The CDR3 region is CASSYGAWDTGELFF. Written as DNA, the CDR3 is TGTGCCAGCAGTTACGGGGCCTGGGACACCGGGGAGCTGTTTTTT.

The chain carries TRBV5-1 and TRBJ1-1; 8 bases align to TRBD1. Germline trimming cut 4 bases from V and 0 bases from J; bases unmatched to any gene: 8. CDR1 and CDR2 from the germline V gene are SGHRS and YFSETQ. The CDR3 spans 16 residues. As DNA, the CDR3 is TGCGCCAGCAGCCCGGAAATGACAGGGGTGAACACTGAAGCTTTCTTT. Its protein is CASSPEMTGVNTEAFF.

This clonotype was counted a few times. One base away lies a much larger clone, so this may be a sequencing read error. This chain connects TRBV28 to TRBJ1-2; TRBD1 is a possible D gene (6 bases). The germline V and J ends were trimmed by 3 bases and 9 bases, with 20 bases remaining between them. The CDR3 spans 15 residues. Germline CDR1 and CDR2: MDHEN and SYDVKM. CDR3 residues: CASSFLLEGVRCYTF. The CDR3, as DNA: TGTGCCAGCAGTTTTCTTCTTGAGGGGGTTCGGTGCTACACCTTC.

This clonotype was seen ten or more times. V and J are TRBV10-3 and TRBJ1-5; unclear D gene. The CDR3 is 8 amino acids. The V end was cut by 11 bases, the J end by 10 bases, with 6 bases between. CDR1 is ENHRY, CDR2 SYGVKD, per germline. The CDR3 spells CALGPQHF. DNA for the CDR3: TGTGCCTTAGGACCCCAGCATTTT.

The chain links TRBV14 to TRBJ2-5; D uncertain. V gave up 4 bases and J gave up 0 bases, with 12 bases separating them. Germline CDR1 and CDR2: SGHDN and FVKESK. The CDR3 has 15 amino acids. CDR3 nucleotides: TGTGCCAGCAGCCCCCGGGTGACGTACCAAGAGACCCAGTACTTC. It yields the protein CASSPRVTYQETQYF. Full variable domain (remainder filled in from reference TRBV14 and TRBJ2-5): EAGVTQFPSHSVIEKGQTVTLRCDPISGHDNLYWYRRVMGKEIKFLLHFVKESKQDESGMPNNRFLAERTGGTYSTLKVQPAELEDSGVYFCASSPRVTYQETQYFGPGTRLLVL.

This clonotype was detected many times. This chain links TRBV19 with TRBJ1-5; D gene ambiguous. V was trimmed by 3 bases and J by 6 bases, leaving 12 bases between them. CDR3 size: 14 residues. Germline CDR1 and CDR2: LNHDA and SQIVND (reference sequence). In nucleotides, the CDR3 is TGTGCCAGTAGTATGTTTGGGTTTCCTCAGCCCCAGCATTTT. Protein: CASSMFGFPQPQHF.

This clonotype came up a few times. CDR3 sequence: CASRETSGPAPEFF. Written as DNA, the CDR3 is TGTGCCAGCAGGGAGACTAGCGGGCCTGCGCCAGAGTTCTTC. The V call is TRBV6-4, the J call TRBJ2-1; 10 nucleotides align to TRBD2. The germline V gene has CDR1 MRHNA and CDR2 SNTAGT. The CDR3 has 14 residues. The V segment lost 6 bases and the J segment 14 bases; nucleotides outside the gene matches: 13.

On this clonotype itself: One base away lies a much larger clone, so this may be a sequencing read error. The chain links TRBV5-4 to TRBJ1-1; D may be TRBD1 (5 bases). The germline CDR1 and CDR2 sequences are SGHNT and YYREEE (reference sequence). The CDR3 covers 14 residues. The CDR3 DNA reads TGTGCCAGCGGCTTGGGGACGGTTAACCCTGAAGCTTTCTTT. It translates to CASGLGTVNPEAFF.

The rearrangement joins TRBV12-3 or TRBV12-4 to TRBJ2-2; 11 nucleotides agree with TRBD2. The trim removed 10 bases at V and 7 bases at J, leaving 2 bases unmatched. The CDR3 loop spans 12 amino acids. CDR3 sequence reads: CAITSGSGELFF. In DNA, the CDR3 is TGTGCCATAACTAGCGGGAGCGGGGAGCTGTTTTTT.

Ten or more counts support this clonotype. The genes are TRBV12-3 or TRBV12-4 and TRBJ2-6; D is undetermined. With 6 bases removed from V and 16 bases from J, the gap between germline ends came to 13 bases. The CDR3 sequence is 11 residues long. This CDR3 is CASRRGGPLTF. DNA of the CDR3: TGTGCCAGCAGGAGAGGCGGCCCTCTGACTTTC.

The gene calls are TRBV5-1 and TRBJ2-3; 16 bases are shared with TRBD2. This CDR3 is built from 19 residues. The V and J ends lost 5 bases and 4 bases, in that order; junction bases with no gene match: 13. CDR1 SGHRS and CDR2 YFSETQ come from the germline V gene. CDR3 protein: CASSNPGLAGGRLADTQYF. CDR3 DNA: TGCGCCAGCAGTAACCCGGGACTAGCGGGAGGGCGTCTGGCAGATACGCAGTATTTT.

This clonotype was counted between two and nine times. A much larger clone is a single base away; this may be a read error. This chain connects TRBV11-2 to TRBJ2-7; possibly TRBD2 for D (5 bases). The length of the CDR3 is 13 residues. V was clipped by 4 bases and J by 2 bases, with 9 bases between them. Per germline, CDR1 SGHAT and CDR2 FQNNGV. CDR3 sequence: CASSSGSPYEQYF. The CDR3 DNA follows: TGTGCCAGCAGCTCGGGAAGTCCCTACGAGCAGTACTTC.

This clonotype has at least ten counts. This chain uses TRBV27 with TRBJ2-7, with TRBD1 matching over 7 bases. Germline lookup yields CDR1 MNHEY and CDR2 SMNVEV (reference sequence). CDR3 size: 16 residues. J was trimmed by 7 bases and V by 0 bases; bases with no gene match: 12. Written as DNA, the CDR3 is TGTGCCAGCAGTTTATCGATAGTTGACAGGGCACGGGAGCAGTACTTC. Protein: CASSLSIVDRAREQYF.

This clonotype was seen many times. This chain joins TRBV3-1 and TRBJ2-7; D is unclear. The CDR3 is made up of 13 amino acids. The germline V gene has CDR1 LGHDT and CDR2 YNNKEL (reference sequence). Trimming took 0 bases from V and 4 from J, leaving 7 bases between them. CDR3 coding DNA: TGTGCCAGCAGCCAAGATGAGAGGTACGAGCAGTACTTC. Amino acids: CASSQDERYEQYF.

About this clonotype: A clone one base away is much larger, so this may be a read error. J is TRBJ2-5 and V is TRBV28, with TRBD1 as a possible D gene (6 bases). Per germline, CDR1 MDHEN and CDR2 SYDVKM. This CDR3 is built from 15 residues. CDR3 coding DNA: TGTGTCAGCAGCACTCGGGCCCAGGGGTTGGAGACCCAGTACTTC. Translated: CVSSTRAQGLETQYF. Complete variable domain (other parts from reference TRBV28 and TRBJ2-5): DVKVTQSSRYLVKRTGEKVFLECVQDMDHENMFWYRQDPGLGLRLIYFSYDVKMKEKGDIPEGYSVSREKKERFSLILESASTNQTSMYLCVSSTRAQGLETQYFGPGTRLLVL.